This record covers a single T cell receptor (beta chain). As originally analysed: Estimation of nucleated cell counts relied on the amplification of reference gene primers. Method: immunoSEQ multiplex PCR; TCRdb's copy keeps in-frame clones and lacks some. V, J and clone size reflect that table, while D and trimming were determined from the DNA. The repertoire holds about 60,000 clones, with approximately 80% as singletons. These data come from a study of blood T cell repertoires in COVID-19. Study overall: The analysed material was cDNA or gDNA that came from T cells, B-cell-depleted T cells, or PBMCs.

The CDR3 runs to 14 residues. Between the trimmed V and J ends, which lost 0 bases and 4 bases, there was a span of 8 bases. Germline V gene data show CDR1 as SEHNR and CDR2 as FQNEAQ (reference sequence). This rearrangement joins TRBV7-9 to TRBJ2-3; TRBD2 might be the D (5 bases). Sequenced input: peripheral blood. The source of this sequence is a man aged 55 to 70 with acute or convalescent COVID-19. The CDR3 protein is CASSLATDSDTQYF. CDR3 sequence (DNA): TGTGCCAGCAGCTTAGCGACGGACTCAGATACGCAGTATTTT.